This TCR beta chain originates from a study of OX40 agonist ivuxolimab in advanced cancers. Study in general: Patients took ivuxolimab, an agonistic anti-OX40 (CD134) antibody. Hepatocellular carcinoma, melanoma, renal cell or head and neck cancer occurred in dose-escalation patients. Three patients, one with hepatocellular carcinoma and two with cutaneous melanoma, responded partially.

This CDR3 spans 14 amino acids. Germline V lookup: CDR1 SNHLY, CDR2 FYNNEI. Trimming took 2 bases from V and 5 from J, leaving 12 bases between them. The assay was immunoSEQ multiplex PCR, and TCRdb's table has in-frame clones only and misses some. The table shows around 56,000 clones, with approximately 86% occurring only once. This clonotype was sampled from an adult with an advanced solid tumor such as melanoma, head and neck, liver or kidney cancer. The specimen comprised CD4+ or CD8+ T cells sorted from blood, sampled in a trial of the OX40 agonist ivuxolimab. The chain links TRBV2 to TRBJ2-5, with D hard to call. This chain's CDR3 is CASSESTARETQYF. The DNA of the CDR3 is TGTGCCAGCAGTGAATCCACGGCACGGGAGACCCAGTACTTC.